The sequence of this T cell receptor beta chain was determined in a study of regulatory T cells in long-lasting Graves disease. The overall study: Recently diagnosed Graves' patients had received antithyroid drugs for under 3 months.

Regarding time point: newly diagnosed GD, antithyroid drugs for less than 3 months. PBMC-extracted RNA yielded the TCR library. Graves' disease diagnosis used American Thyroid Association guidelines. Through Arm-PCR of CDR3 regions and iRepertoire HTBI primers, TCR beta libraries were built. MiXCR, applied by TCRdb to the multiplex PCR reads, yields one record per CDR3 protein. The table includes roughly 250,000 distinct CDR3 sequences, approximately 20% detected once. In its sample, this clonotype was seen many times. Its ends do not fully match the called genes, so a read error is possible. Germline V lookup: CDR1 SEHNR, CDR2 FQNEAQ (reference sequence). The CDR3 is 11 amino acids. These sequences were also reported in another study, on T cells in Graves' hyperthyroidism and ophthalmopathy. That source adds: Each diagnosis drew on symptoms, thyroxine, TRAb, thyroid ultrasound and orbital computed tomography findings. The TCR CDR3 was amplified in a first-round RT-PCR using the HTBI primer set.

This sample comprised peripheral blood mononuclear cells (PBMCs), obtained at new diagnosis, from a patient treated with antithyroid drugs. The TCR originated in a woman younger than 45 with Graves disease. The rearrangement uses TRBV7-9 and TRBJ2-7; TRBD1 or TRBD2 may be the D gene (5 bases each). CDR3 nucleotide sequence: TGTGCCAGCAGCCTTACCGGGACCCAATCTTTC. Translating gives CASSLTGTQSF.